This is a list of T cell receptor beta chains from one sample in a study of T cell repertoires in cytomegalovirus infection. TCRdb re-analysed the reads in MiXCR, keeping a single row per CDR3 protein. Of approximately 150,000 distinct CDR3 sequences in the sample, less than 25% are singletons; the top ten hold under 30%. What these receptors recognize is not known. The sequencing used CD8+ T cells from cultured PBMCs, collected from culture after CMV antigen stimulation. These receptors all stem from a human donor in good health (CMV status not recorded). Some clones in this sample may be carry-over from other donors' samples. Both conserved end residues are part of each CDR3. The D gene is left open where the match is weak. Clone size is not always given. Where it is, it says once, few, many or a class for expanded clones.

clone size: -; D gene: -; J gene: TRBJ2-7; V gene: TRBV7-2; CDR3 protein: CASSREAGGLYEQYF; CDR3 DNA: TGTGCCAGCAGCAGGGAGGCAGGGGGTTTATACGAGCAGTACTTC
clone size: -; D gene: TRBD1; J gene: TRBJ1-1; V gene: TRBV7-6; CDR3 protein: CASSPWDRTLNTEAFF; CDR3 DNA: TGTGCCAGCAGCCCCTGGGACAGGACGCTGAACACTGAAGCTTTCTTT
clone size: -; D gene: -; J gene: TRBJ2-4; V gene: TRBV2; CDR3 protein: CASSERIQTGIQYF; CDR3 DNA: TGTGCCAGCAGTGAACGGATCCAAACGGGCATTCAGTACTTC
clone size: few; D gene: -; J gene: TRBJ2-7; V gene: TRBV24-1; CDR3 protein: CATSAGPAYEQYF; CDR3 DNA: TGTGCCACCAGTGCCGGGCCAGCCTACGAGCAGTACTTC
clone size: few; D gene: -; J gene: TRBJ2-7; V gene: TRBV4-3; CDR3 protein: CASSQDQGREQYF; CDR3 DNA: TGCGCCAGCAGCCAAGATCAAGGACGCGAGCAGTACTTC
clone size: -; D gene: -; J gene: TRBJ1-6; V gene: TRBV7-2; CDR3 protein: CASSLGQLPPLHF; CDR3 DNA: TGTGCCAGCAGCTTAGGACAGTTGCCACCCCTCCACTTT
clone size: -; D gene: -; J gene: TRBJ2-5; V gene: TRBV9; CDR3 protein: CASSVEGGEETQYF; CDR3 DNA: TGTGCCAGCAGCGTAGAGGGCGGGGAAGAGACCCAGTACTTC
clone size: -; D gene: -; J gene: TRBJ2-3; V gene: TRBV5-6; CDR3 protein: CASSLLAGSSIDTQYF; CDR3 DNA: TGTGCCAGCAGCTTGCTAGCAGGTTCTAGCATAGATACGCAGTATTTT
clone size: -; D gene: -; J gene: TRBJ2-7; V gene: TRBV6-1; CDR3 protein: CASSEWGGAGYEQYF; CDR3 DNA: TGTGCCAGCAGTGAATGGGGGGGCGCGGGTTACGAGCAGTACTTC
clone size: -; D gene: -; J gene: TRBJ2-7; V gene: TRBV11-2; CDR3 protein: CASSLGGPLTYEQYF; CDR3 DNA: TGTGCCAGCAGCTTAGGCGGCCCCCTCACCTACGAGCAGTACTTC
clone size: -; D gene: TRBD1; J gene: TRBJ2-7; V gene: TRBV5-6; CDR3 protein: CASSFGTGLGEQYF; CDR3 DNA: TGTGCCAGCAGCTTTGGGACAGGGCTTGGCGAGCAGTACTTC
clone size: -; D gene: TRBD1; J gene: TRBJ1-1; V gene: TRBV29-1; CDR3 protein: CSVEDPNRGSAEAFF; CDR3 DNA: TGCAGCGTTGAAGATCCCAACAGGGGTTCCGCTGAAGCTTTCTTT
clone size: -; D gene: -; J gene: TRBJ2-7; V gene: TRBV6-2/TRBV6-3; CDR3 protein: CASNQGYEQYF; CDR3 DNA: TGTGCCAGCAACCAGGGCTACGAGCAGTACTTC
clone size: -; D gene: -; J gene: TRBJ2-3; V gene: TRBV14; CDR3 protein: CASSQESRSTDTQYF; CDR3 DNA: TGTGCCAGCAGCCAAGAGAGCCGAAGCACAGATACGCAGTATTTT
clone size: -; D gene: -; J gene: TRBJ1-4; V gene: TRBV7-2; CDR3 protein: CASSTAGRRRVNEKLFF; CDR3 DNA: TGTGCCAGCAGCACGGCCGGGAGACGGAGAGTTAATGAAAAACTGTTTTTT
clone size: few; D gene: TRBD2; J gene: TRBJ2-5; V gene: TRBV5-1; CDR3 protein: CASSFLAGFQETQYF; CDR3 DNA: TGCGCCAGCAGCTTTCTAGCGGGGTTCCAAGAGACCCAGTACTTC
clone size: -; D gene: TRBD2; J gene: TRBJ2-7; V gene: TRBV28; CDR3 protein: CASSPGTSGLYEQYF; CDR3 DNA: TGTGCCAGCAGTCCGGGGACTAGCGGATTGTACGAGCAGTACTTC
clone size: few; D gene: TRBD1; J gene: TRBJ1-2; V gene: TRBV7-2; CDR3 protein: CASSFKTGTGGGNYGYTF; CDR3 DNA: TGTGCCAGCAGCTTCAAAACCGGGACAGGGGGCGGGAACTATGGCTACACCTTC
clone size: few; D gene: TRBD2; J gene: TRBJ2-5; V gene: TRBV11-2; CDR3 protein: CASSFRWHGTSGAETQYF; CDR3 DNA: TGTGCCAGCAGCTTTCGATGGCACGGGACTAGCGGGGCAGAGACCCAGTACTTC
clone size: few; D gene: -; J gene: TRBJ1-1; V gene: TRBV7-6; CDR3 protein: CASSLARVVGPDTEAFF; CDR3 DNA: TGTGCCAGCAGCTTAGCGCGAGTAGTAGGGCCGGACACTGAAGCTTTCTTT
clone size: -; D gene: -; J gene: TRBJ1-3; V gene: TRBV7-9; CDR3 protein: CASSGPSSGNTIYF; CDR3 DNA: TGTGCCAGCTCCGGACCGAGCTCTGGAAACACCATATATTTT
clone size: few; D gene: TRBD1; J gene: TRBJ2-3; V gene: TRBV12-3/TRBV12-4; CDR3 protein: CASSFPTGGTDTQYF; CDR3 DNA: TGTGCCAGCAGTTTCCCGACAGGGGGCACAGATACGCAGTATTTT
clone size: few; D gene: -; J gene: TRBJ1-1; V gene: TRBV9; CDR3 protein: CASSPRTVLTVNTEAFF; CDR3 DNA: TGTGCCAGCAGCCCACGGACCGTCCTCACGGTCAACACTGAAGCTTTCTTT
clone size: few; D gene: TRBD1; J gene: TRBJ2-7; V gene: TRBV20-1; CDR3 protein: CSTEHGQGASYEQYF; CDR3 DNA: TGCAGTACCGAACATGGACAGGGGGCCTCCTACGAGCAGTACTTC